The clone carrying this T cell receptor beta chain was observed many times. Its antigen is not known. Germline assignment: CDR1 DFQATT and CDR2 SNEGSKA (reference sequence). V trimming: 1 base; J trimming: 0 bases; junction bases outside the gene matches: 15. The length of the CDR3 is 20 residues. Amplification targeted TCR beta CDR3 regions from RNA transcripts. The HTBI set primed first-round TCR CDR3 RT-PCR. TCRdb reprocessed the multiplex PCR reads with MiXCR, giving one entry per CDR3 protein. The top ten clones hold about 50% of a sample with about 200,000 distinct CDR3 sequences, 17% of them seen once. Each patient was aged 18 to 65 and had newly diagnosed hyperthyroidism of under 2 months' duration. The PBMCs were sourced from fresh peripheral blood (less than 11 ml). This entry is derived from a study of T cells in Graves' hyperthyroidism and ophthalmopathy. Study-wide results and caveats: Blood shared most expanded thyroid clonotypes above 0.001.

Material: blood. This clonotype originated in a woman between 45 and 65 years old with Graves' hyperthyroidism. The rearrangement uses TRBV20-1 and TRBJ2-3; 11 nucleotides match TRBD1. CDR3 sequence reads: CSARVPGTGGRGISTDTQYF. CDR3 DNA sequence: TGCAGTGCTAGAGTTCCCGGGACAGGGGGTCGAGGGATAAGCACAGATACGCAGTATTTT.